The 22 T cell receptor beta chains reported below all come from one sample, sequenced in a study of T-cell reconstitution after alpha-beta-depleted transplantation in children. Construction of the TCRbeta library involved unique molecular identifiers. TCRdb reprocessed the PCR reads with MiXCR, giving one entry per CDR3 protein. The table has a few hundred thousand distinct CDR3 sequences, approximately 10% seen once. The sequencing here drew on PBMCs from the stem cell graft donor, taken from the stem cell graft. These receptors were taken from a human donor who donated a stem cell graft to a child with acute lymphoblastic leukemia.

This clonotype was seen a handful of times. The chain is built from TRBV30 and TRBJ2-4, with D possibly matching TRBD2 (6 bases). The germline CDR1 and CDR2 sequences are GTSNPN and SVGIG (reference sequence). Trimming shortened V by 5 bases and J by 0 bases, and 14 bases separated the two germline ends. The CDR3 has 15 residues. The CDR3 DNA is TGTGCCTGGGAAGGACCGGGACTAGCCAAAAACATTCAGTACTTC. This sequence encodes CAWEGPGLAKNIQYF.

This clonotype was observed a handful of times. V gene TRBV7-9 combines with J gene TRBJ1-4, with no clear D. CDR1 is SEHNR and CDR2 is FQNEAQ in the germline V gene (reference sequence). The V gene lost 5 bases and the J gene lost 3 bases, with 10 bases spanning the gap. CDR3 length: 14 amino acids. CDR3 amino acids: CASSDAGSNEKLFF. In DNA, the CDR3 is TGTGCCAGCAGCGACGCGGGCTCTAATGAAAAACTGTTTTTT. Full variable domain (outside the CDR3, taken from reference TRBV7-9 and TRBJ1-4): DTGVSQNPRHKITKRGQNVTFRCDPISEHNRLYWYRQTLGQGPEFLTYFQNEAQLEKSRLLSDRFSAERPKGSFSTLEIQRTEQGDSAMYLCASSDAGSNEKLFFGSGTQLSVL.

This clonotype was recorded a few times. The chain employs TRBV20-1 and TRBJ2-1; 11 nucleotides align to TRBD2. The V segment lost 3 bases and the J segment 4 bases; nucleotides outside the gene matches: 2. CDR1 DFQATT and CDR2 SNEGSKA come from the germline V gene (reference sequence). The CDR3 length is 14 residues. CDR3 nucleotides: TGCAGTGCTAGGACTAGCGGGGAATACAATGAGCAGTTCTTC. Its translation: CSARTSGEYNEQFF.

This clonotype occurred a few times. The chain joins TRBV20-1 to TRBJ2-3; 10 bases are a match to TRBD1. Looked up from germline, CDR1 is DFQATT and CDR2 is SNEGSKA (reference sequence). The J segment lost 0 bases and the V segment lost 5 bases, leaving 11 bases of the junction unmatched. This CDR3 region has 17 residues. The CDR3, as DNA: TGCAGTGCTGCGACAGGGGGCGTTTCTTCTAGCACAGATACGCAGTATTTT. It codes for CSAATGGVSSSTDTQYF.

This clonotype was detected a few times. The chain is built from TRBV20-1 and TRBJ2-6; D ambiguous. There are 14 residues in the CDR3. CDR1 DFQATT and CDR2 SNEGSKA come from the germline V gene (reference sequence). With 1 base removed from V and 4 bases from J, the gap between germline ends came to 8 bases. The CDR3 spells CSARVQPGANVLTF. The CDR3 DNA follows: TGCAGTGCTAGAGTCCAGCCCGGGGCCAACGTCCTGACTTTC.

This clonotype was detected ten times or more. The chain has TRBV27 and TRBJ2-3; D is possibly TRBD1 or TRBD2 (5 bases each). V gave up 6 bases and J gave up 4 bases, with 17 bases separating them. The CDR3 totals 15 residues. Germline assignment: CDR1 MNHEY and CDR2 SMNVEV (reference sequence). The CDR3 coding sequence is TGTGCCAGCAGCCCGGGGCAGGTTGGTGCAGATACGCAGTATTTT. Residues: CASSPGQVGADTQYF.

The chain recombines TRBV10-3 with TRBJ2-3, with D perhaps TRBD2 (7 bases). The V and J ends lost 6 bases and 4 bases respectively, with 8 bases between them. Germline-derived CDR1 and CDR2 are ENHRY and SYGVKD. There are 12 residues in the CDR3. The CDR3 nucleotides are TGTGCCATCAGCGGGGGGCCAGATACGCAGTATTTT. It encodes CAISGGPDTQYF.

In this sample, this clonotype turned up a few times. The V and J genes are TRBV15 and TRBJ2-3; D may be TRBD1 (6 bases). The CDR3 contains 15 residues. With 1 base removed from V and 4 bases from J, the gap between germline ends came to 12 bases. CDR1 LNHNV and CDR2 YYDKDF come from the germline V gene (reference sequence). CDR3 DNA: TGTGCCACCAGCAGAGCGGGGACAATCCCAGATACGCAGTATTTT. Amino acids: CATSRAGTIPDTQYF.

This clonotype appeared many times. V and J are TRBV27 and TRBJ2-7; maybe TRBD1 (5 bases). The CDR3 sequence is 14 residues long. Germline CDR1 is MNHEY and CDR2 is SMNVEV (reference sequence). V was shortened by 2 bases and J by 3 bases, with 11 bases between the two germline ends. As DNA, the CDR3 is TGTGCCAGCAGTTTACAGGGCAGGAGCTACGAGCAGTACTTC. This encodes CASSLQGRSYEQYF.

There are many counts of this clonotype. The chain combines TRBV5-1 with TRBJ2-7, with 8 bases fitting TRBD1. Germline CDR1 and CDR2: SGHRS and YFSETQ. The CDR3 length is 14 residues. Trimming took 3 bases from V and 2 from J; bases not matched to a gene: 4. The CDR3 here is CASSSTGDTYEQYF. The DNA for the CDR3 is TGCGCCAGCAGCTCGACAGGGGATACCTACGAGCAGTACTTC.

The V gene is TRBV7-8, the J gene TRBJ2-2; D remains ambiguous. V lost 7 bases and J lost 7, with 16 bases in between. The CDR3 has 14 residues. Germline values: CDR1 SGHVS, CDR2 FQNEAQ. The CDR3 region has the DNA TGTGCCAGCACCCCGAACGAGGTGGTCGGGGAGCTGTTTTTT. It is translated as CASTPNEVVGELFF.

This chain links TRBV7-9 with TRBJ2-5; TRBD1 might be the D (6 bases). Germline V gene sequence: CDR1 SEHNR, CDR2 FQNEAQ (reference sequence). Trimming removed 0 bases at V and 5 bases at J, with 13 bases between. This CDR3 has 15 residues. The CDR3 bases are TGTGCCAGCAGCTTAGCAAACAGGGCTGAGGAGACCCAGTACTTC. As protein: CASSLANRAEETQYF.

The chain combines TRBV14 with TRBJ2-5; D is perhaps TRBD1 (6 bases). The germline V gene has CDR1 SGHDN and CDR2 FVKESK. This CDR3 contains 13 residues. Trimming shortened V by 4 bases and J by 2 bases, and 8 bases separated the two germline ends. This chain's CDR3 is CASSRGQQETQYF. CDR3 nucleotides: TGTGCCAGCAGCCGCGGACAGCAAGAGACCCAGTACTTC.

The chain is built from TRBV6-1 and TRBJ1-5; 10 bases fit TRBD1. CDR1 and CDR2 from the germline V gene are MNHNS and SASEGT. V lost 6 bases and J lost 6; bases outside the gene matches: 5. This CDR3 is built from 14 residues. The CDR3 nucleotides read TGTGCCAGCAGCCGACAGGGGGCACGTCAGCCCCAGCATTTT. It translates to CASSRQGARQPQHF.

This clonotype was observed a few times. The CDR3 region is CASSWDHTYNEQFF. The DNA of the CDR3 is TGTGCCAGCAGCTGGGACCATACCTACAATGAGCAGTTCTTC. The chain carries TRBV7-3 and TRBJ2-1, with D perhaps matching TRBD1 or TRBD2 (5 bases each). Germline values: CDR1 SGHTA, CDR2 FQGTGA. V was shortened by 4 bases and J by 2 bases, with 9 bases between the two germline ends. The CDR3 has 14 residues.

Note on this clonotype: A much larger clonotype is one base distant, so this may be a read error. The chain employs TRBV10-3 and TRBJ2-1; possibly TRBD1 for D (5 bases). Germline CDR1 and CDR2: ENHRY and SYGVKD. The CDR3 contains 14 residues. For the CDR3, the DNA is TGTGCCATCAGTGAGGGGGCGGCCTACAATGAGGAGTTCTTC. Translating it yields CAISEGAAYNEEFF.

This clonotype occurred many times. The gene calls are TRBV6-1 and TRBJ2-7; D may be TRBD2 (6 bases). The ends were cut back, 5 bases at V and 4 bases at J, with 12 bases in the middle. The V gene's germline CDR1 is MNHNS and CDR2 SASEGT. CDR3 length: 13 residues. The CDR3 region is CASSPGLRYEQYF. In DNA form, the CDR3 reads TGTGCCAGCAGTCCGGGACTTAGATACGAGCAGTACTTC.

The chain links TRBV4-3 to TRBJ2-3; 10 bases map to TRBD2. CDR1 and CDR2 from the germline V gene are LGHNA and YSLEER. V gave up 3 bases and J gave up 8 bases; unmatched junction bases: 14. This CDR3 has 17 residues. CDR3 in amino acids: CASSQILAGGPFGTQYF. DNA for the CDR3: TGCGCCAGCAGCCAGATTTTAGCGGGAGGCCCCTTCGGTACGCAGTATTTT.

The chain couples TRBV12-3 or TRBV12-4 to TRBJ2-1, with TRBD2 matching 9 bases. The CDR3 sequence is 13 residues long. V lost 6 bases, J lost 8 bases, and 5 bases stayed unmatched. This CDR3 reads CASRTAGGDEQFF. The CDR3 nucleotides are TGTGCCAGCAGGACAGCGGGAGGCGATGAGCAGTTCTTC.

The table lists this clonotype with many counts. This sequence joins TRBV29-1 and TRBJ2-5; no clear D. Germline V lookup: CDR1 SQVTM, CDR2 ANQGSEA. The germline V and J ends were trimmed by 3 bases and 4 bases, with 6 bases remaining between them. The CDR3 sequence is 11 residues long. CDR3 residues: CSVEAIETQYF. The CDR3 DNA reads TGCAGCGTTGAGGCTATAGAGACCCAGTACTTC.

A few counts support this clonotype. The V call is TRBV15, the J call TRBJ2-1; 14 bases are a match to TRBD2. The ends lost 3 bases at V and 7 bases at J; junction bases unmatched: 8. The CDR3 runs 17 residues. Germline V gene sequence: CDR1 LNHNV, CDR2 YYDKDF (reference sequence). CDR3 residues: CATSSRLAGGPGNEQFF. CDR3 bases: TGTGCCACCAGCAGCAGACTAGCGGGAGGGCCGGGGAATGAGCAGTTCTTC.

The chain employs TRBV27 and TRBJ2-7; 9 bases match TRBD2. The CDR3 length is 16 residues. The V and J ends lost 4 bases and 0 bases, in that order; junction bases with no gene match: 7. The germline gives CDR1 MNHEY, CDR2 SMNVEV (reference sequence). The CDR3 DNA reads as TGTGCCAGCAGTTACCAAAGCGGGAGGAGCTCCTACGAGCAGTACTTC. This sequence encodes CASSYQSGRSSYEQYF.